The 3 T cell receptor beta chains listed next were all sequenced from one sample in a study of Ad26.COV2.S vaccination and SARS-CoV-2 variants. Documented treatment: around 19 received Ad26.COV2.S at low or high dose, single or two shots; several received placebo; per-sample allocation not given. On day 63 after the first injection, vaccine and placebo recipients gave samples. The protocol was immunoSEQ multiplex PCR, while the TCRdb copy is restricted to in-frame clones and leaves out a portion. This sample has approximately 240,000 clones, with 88% found just once. The sequencing used peripheral blood, collected in a trial of Ad26.COV2.S vaccine versus placebo. These TCRs come from a person between 18 and 59 years old who received the Ad26.COV2.S COVID-19 vaccine or a placebo.

The rearrangement links TRBV5-4 to TRBJ1-1; D gene uncertain. This CDR3 is 15 amino acids long. From germline, CDR1 is SGHNT and CDR2 YYREEE (reference sequence). Trimming removed 0 bases from V and 5 bases from J, with 14 bases in between. The CDR3 region has the DNA TGTGCCAGCAGCTTGGGTCGAGGGATATCGACTGAAGCTTTCTTT. The encoded protein is CASSLGRGISTEAFF.

The rearrangement links TRBV5-1 to TRBJ2-1, with 12 bases fitting TRBD1. The germline CDR1 and CDR2 sequences are SGHRS and YFSETQ. The CDR3 runs 14 residues. V gave up 4 bases and J gave up 9 bases; unmatched junction bases: 5. The CDR3 sequence is CASSRDRGPSEQFF. In DNA, the CDR3 is TGCGCCAGCAGCCGGGACAGGGGGCCGAGTGAGCAGTTCTTC.

This rearrangement joins TRBV6-2 or TRBV6-3 to TRBJ1-5; the match to TRBD1 covers 7 bases. V was clipped by 5 bases and J by 1 base; unmatched bases: 17. CDR3 length: 19 residues. Germline V gene data show CDR1 as MNHEY and CDR2 as SVGEGT. This CDR3 reads CASSPRDSGKTGSNQPQHF. The CDR3 region has the DNA TGTGCCAGCAGTCCACGGGACAGCGGAAAAACTGGAAGCAATCAGCCCCAGCATTTT.